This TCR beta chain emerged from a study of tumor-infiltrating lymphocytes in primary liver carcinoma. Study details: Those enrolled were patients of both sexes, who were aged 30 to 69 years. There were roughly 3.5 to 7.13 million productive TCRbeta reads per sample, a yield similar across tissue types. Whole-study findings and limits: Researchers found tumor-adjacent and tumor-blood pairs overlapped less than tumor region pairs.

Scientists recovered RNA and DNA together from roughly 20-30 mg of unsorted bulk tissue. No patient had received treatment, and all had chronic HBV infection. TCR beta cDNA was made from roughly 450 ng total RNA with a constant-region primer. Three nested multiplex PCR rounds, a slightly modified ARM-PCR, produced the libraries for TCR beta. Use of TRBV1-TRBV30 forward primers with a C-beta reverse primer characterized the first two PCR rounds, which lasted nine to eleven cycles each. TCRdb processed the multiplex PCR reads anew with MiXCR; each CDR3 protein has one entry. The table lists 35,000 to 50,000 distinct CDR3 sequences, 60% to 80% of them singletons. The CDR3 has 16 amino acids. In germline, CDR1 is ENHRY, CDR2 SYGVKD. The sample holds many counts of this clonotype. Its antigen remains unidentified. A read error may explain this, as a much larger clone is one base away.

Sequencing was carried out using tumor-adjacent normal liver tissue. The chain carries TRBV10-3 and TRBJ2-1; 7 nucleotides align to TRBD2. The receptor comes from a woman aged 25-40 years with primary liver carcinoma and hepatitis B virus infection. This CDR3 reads CAISESMAGDYDEQFF. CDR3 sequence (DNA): TGTGCCATCAGTGAGTCGATGGCGGGAGACTACGATGAGCAGTTCTTC.